Below are 18 T cell receptor beta chains sequenced from a single sample in a study of cytotoxic CD8 clonotypes in ibrutinib-treated CLL. TCRdb's copy holds only in-frame clones and misses some; the assay was immunoSEQ multiplex PCR. The sample holds 330,000 or so clones, 60% to 80% seen once. The source material was PBMCs, sampled after 36 months of ibrutinib treatment. The source of these receptors is a human donor with chronic lymphocytic leukemia.

The chain joins TRBV25-1 to TRBJ2-5; 13 bases are shared with TRBD2. The CDR3 has 15 residues. Per the germline V gene, CDR1 is MGHDK and CDR2 is SYGVNS. The V and J ends lost 5 bases and 7 bases, in that order; junction bases with no gene match: 7. The CDR3 DNA reads as TGTGCCAGCAGTTCACTAGCGGGAGGGGTCGGGACCCAGTACTTC. Protein sequence: CASSSLAGGVGTQYF.

This rearrangement joins TRBV12-5 to TRBJ1-1, with D unclear. Trimming removed 7 bases from V and 13 bases from J, with 13 bases in between. This CDR3 has 10 residues. CDR1 is LGHNT, CDR2 FRNRAP, per germline. CDR3 sequence reads: CASDPQPCFF. The CDR3 DNA sequence: TGTGCTAGTGACCCCCAACCCTGTTTCTTT. The full variable domain, with the rest looked up from reference TRBV12-5 and TRBJ1-1, is DARVTQTPRHKVTEMGQEVTMRCQPILGHNTVFWYRQTMMQGLELLAYFRNRAPLDDSGMPKDRFSAEMPDATLATLKIQPSEPRDSAVYFCASDPQPCFFGQGTRLTVV.

This rearrangement joins TRBV12-2 to TRBJ2-3; the table's D call TRBD2 went unverified against the DNA. TRBV12-2 is described as a pseudogene. The CDR3 has 20 residues. CDR3 in amino acids: CASRLANLFPSSPYTDTQYF. CDR3 coding DNA: TGTGCAAGTCGCTTAGCGAATCTATTTCCATCGTCCCCTTACACAGATACGCAGTATTTT.

This rearrangement joins TRBV19 to TRBJ1-1; D remains ambiguous. The CDR3 totals 15 residues. Germline loops: CDR1 LNHDA, CDR2 SQIVND (reference sequence). Trimming pared 3 bases from V and 1 base from J, leaving 12 bases between. The CDR3 sequence: CASSMAAAQNTEAFF. In nucleotides, the CDR3 is TGTGCCAGTAGTATGGCGGCAGCACAGAACACTGAAGCTTTCTTT.

CDR3 in amino acids: CASSSRGLHQYF. The CDR3 nucleotides read TGTGCCAGCAGTTCCAGGGGGCTCCATCAGTACTTC. The chain combines TRBV28 with TRBJ2-7; the match to TRBD1 covers 8 bases. Germline assignment: CDR1 MDHEN and CDR2 SYDVKM. The CDR3 is 12 amino acids. V was pared by 4 bases and J by 10 bases, with 6 bases of the junction left unmatched.

This chain joins TRBV2 and TRBJ1-1; D not resolved. This CDR3 region has 15 residues. From germline, CDR1 is SNHLY and CDR2 FYNNEI. Trimming shortened V by 4 bases and J by 0 bases, and 12 bases separated the two germline ends. CDR3 DNA: TGTGCCAGCAGTGGCGCCGAAATCCTGAACACTGAAGCTTTCTTT. Its translation is CASSGAEILNTEAFF.

This sequence joins TRBV7-3 and TRBJ2-1, with 10 bases fitting TRBD2. Unmatched junction bases numbered 9, after V lost 0 bases and J lost 7 bases. This CDR3 has 17 residues. The germline CDR1 and CDR2 sequences are SGHTA and FQGTGA. The CDR3 reads CASSLTLAGGPGNEQFF. CDR3 bases: TGTGCCAGCAGCTTAACGTTAGCGGGAGGACCCGGGAATGAGCAGTTCTTC. Full variable domain (missing parts from reference TRBV7-3 and TRBJ2-1): GAGVSQTPSNKVTEKGKYVELRCDPISGHTALYWYRQSLGQGPEFLIYFQGTGAADDSGLPNDRFFAVRPEGSVSTLKIQRTERGDSAVYLCASSLTLAGGPGNEQFFGPGTRLTVL.

This clone was seen a few times. The chain combines TRBV27 with TRBJ2-7, with D perhaps matching TRBD2 (7 bases). This CDR3 has 14 amino acids. V lost 7 bases, J lost 3 bases, and 16 bases lay in between. Germline V gives CDR1 MNHEY, CDR2 SMNVEV (reference sequence). CDR3 amino acids: CASKIRGDNYEQYF. The CDR3 coding sequence is TGTGCCAGCAAAATACGGGGGGACAACTACGAGCAGTACTTC.

This clone was seen a handful of times. The rearrangement uses TRBV19 and TRBJ2-1; possible D gene TRBD2, 6 bases. The V gene's germline CDR1 is LNHDA and CDR2 SQIVND (reference sequence). The CDR3 runs 14 residues. The V end lost 5 bases, the J end lost 8 bases, and 16 bases lay between the germline ends. The CDR3, as DNA: TGTGCCAGTAGTGACCCCGGAGGGCAGCATGAGCAGTTCTTC. Its protein product is CASSDPGGQHEQFF.

The CDR3 protein is CATSRSGQMNTEAFF. The CDR3 bases are TGTGCCACCAGCAGATCGGGACAGATGAACACTGAAGCTTTCTTT. The chain is built from TRBV15 and TRBJ1-1; TRBD1 agrees at 7 bases. The CDR3 loop spans 15 amino acids. Germline CDR1 LNHNV, CDR2 YYDKDF (reference sequence). The trim removed 2 bases at V and 0 bases at J, leaving 3 bases unmatched.

The V gene is TRBV27, the J gene TRBJ1-1, with D perhaps TRBD1 (5 bases). CDR1 is MNHEY, CDR2 SMNVEV, per germline (reference sequence). This CDR3 contains 12 residues. With 4 bases removed from V and 11 bases from J, the gap between germline ends came to 14 bases. CDR3 DNA: TGTGCCAGCAGTTCAACAGGAGGACGGGCTTTCTTT. Its translation is CASSSTGGRAFF.

This chain uses TRBV28 with TRBJ2-7; 12 nucleotides match TRBD2. This CDR3 is built from 13 residues. V lost 8 bases to trimming and J lost 4 bases; unmatched junction nucleotides: 3. Germline CDR1 MDHEN, CDR2 SYDVKM. The DNA of the CDR3 is TGTGCCAGCCTAGGGACTAGCGGGTACGAGCAGTACTTC. It is translated as CASLGTSGYEQYF.

The table lists this clone with a count of one. V and J are TRBV6-5 and TRBJ1-2, with 9 bases that match TRBD1. Looked up from germline, CDR1 is MNHEY and CDR2 is SVGAGI. Trimming removed 6 bases from V and 4 bases from J; junction bases left unmatched: 6. This CDR3 spans 14 amino acids. The CDR3 DNA reads as TGTGCCAGCAGCCTTCGGACAGGGGTCTATGGCTACACCTTC. Protein: CASSLRTGVYGYTF.

The chain links TRBV19 to TRBJ2-7; weak D call: TRBD1 (6 bases). Germline CDR1 is LNHDA and CDR2 is SQIVND (reference sequence). CDR3 length equals 16 residues. V lost 1 base and J 2 bases, leaving 15 bases between the germline ends. For the CDR3, the DNA is TGTGCCAGTAGTATAGCCCACAGGGCAATCACCTACGAGCAGTACTTC. Encoded protein: CASSIAHRAITYEQYF.

J is TRBJ2-3 and V is TRBV28, with 8 bases lining up with TRBD1. Per the germline V gene, CDR1 is MDHEN and CDR2 is SYDVKM. The CDR3 has 13 residues. The junction had 3 bases not matched to a gene; V was cut back by 3 bases and J by 7 bases. CDR3 in amino acids: CASSFPGGYTQYF. The CDR3 region has the DNA TGTGCCAGCAGTTTCCCAGGGGGCTATACGCAGTATTTT. Full variable domain (remainder filled in from reference TRBV28 and TRBJ2-3): DVKVTQSSRYLVKRTGEKVFLECVQDMDHENMFWYRQDPGLGLRLIYFSYDVKMKEKGDIPEGYSVSREKKERFSLILESASTNQTSMYLCASSFPGGYTQYFGPGTRLTVL.

The chain recombines TRBV5-1 with TRBJ2-7, with D possibly being TRBD1 (6 bases). CDR3 length: 18 amino acids. Germline loops: CDR1 SGHRS, CDR2 YFSETQ. V gave up 2 bases and J gave up 0 bases, with 21 bases separating them. As DNA, the CDR3 is TGCGCCAGCAGCTTAAAAAGTCGGACAGCCTTAAGCTCCTACGAGCAGTACTTC. Its translation is CASSLKSRTALSSYEQYF.

This clone was recorded a few times. The same CDR3 arises from other DNA sequences in this sample as well. The rearrangement uses TRBV5-1 and TRBJ2-7; 12 positions agree with TRBD2. The CDR3 length is 15 residues. The V and J ends lost 0 bases and 3 bases, in that order; junction bases with no gene match: 1. Germline lookup yields CDR1 SGHRS and CDR2 YFSETQ. DNA for the CDR3: TGCGCCAGCAGCTTGGGACTAGCGGGAGTCTACGAGCAGTACTTC. This gives the protein CASSLGLAGVYEQYF.

This clone was counted only a few times. CDR3: CASSLDPPMNTEAFF. The CDR3 region has the DNA TGCGCCAGCAGCTTGGATCCCCCGATGAACACTGAAGCTTTCTTT. J is TRBJ1-1 and V is TRBV5-1; D ambiguous. The ends were cut back, 0 bases at V and 0 bases at J, with 9 bases in the middle. Germline CDR1 and CDR2: SGHRS and YFSETQ. This CDR3 is 15 amino acids long.